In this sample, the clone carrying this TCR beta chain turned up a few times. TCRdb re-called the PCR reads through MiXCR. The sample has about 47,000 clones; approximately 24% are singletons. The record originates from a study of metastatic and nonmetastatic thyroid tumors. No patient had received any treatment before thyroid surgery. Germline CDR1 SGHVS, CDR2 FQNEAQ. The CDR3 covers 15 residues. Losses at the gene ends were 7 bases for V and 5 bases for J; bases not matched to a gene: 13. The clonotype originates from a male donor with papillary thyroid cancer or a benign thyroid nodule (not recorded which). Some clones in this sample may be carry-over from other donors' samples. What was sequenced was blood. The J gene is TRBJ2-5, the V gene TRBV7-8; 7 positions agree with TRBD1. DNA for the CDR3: TGTGCCAGCATTTCCCATGGGACAGCCCAGGAGACCCAGTACTTC. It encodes CASISHGTAQETQYF.